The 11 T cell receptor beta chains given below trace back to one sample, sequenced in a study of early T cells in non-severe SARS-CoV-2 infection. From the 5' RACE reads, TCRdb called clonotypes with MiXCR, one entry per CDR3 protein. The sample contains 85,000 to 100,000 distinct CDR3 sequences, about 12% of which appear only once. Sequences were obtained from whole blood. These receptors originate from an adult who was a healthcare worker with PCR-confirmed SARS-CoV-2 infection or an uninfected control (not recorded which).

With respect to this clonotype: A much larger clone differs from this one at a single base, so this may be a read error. CDR3 bases: TGTGCCAGCAGCTCACAATCAGGGACTGGGGCCAACGTCCTGACTTTC. Its protein product is CASSSQSGTGANVLTF. The V gene is TRBV7-3, the J gene TRBJ2-6, with a possible D match to TRBD1 (5 bases). The CDR3 consists of 16 residues. Germline V lookup: CDR1 SGHTA, CDR2 FQGTGA. Trimming took 4 bases from V and 2 from J, leaving 12 bases between them.

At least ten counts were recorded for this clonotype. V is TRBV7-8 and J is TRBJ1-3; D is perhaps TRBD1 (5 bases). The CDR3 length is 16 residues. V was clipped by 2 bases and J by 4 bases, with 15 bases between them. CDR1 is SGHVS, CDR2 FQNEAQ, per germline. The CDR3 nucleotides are TGTGCCAGCAGCTTAATGGGCAGGGTGGAAGGAAACACCATATATTTT. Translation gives CASSLMGRVEGNTIYF.

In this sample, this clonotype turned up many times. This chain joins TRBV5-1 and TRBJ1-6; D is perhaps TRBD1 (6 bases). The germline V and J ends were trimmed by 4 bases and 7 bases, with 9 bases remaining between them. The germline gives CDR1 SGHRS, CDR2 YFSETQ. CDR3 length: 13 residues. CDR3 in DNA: TGCGCCAGCAGCGGACAGAGCAATTCACCCCTCCACTTT. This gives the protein CASSGQSNSPLHF.

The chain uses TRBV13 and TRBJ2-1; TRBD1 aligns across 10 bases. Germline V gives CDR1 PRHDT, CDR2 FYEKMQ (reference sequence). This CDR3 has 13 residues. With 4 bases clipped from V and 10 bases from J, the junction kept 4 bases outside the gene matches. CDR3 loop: CASSWDRGREQFF. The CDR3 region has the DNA TGTGCCAGCAGCTGGGACAGGGGCAGGGAGCAGTTCTTC.

The CDR3 here is CATSEPTSGSSTDTQYF. CDR3 sequence (DNA): TGTGCCACCAGTGAACCGACTAGCGGATCTAGCACAGATACGCAGTATTTT. The chain links TRBV24-1 to TRBJ2-3; 9 bases are a match to TRBD2. The CDR3 is 17 amino acids. The J segment lost 0 bases and the V segment lost 4 bases, leaving 7 bases of the junction unmatched. Germline values: CDR1 KGHDR, CDR2 SFDVKD.

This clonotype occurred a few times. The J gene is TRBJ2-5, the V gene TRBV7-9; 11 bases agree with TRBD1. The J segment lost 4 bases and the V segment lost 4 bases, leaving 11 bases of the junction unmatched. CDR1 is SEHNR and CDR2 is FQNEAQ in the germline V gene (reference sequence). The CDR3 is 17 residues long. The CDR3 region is CASSSDGQGARGETQYF. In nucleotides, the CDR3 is TGTGCCAGCAGCTCAGACGGACAGGGGGCGCGGGGAGAGACCCAGTACTTC. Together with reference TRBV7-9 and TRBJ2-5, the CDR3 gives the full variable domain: DTGVSQNPRHKITKRGQNVTFRCDPISEHNRLYWYRQTLGQGPEFLTYFQNEAQLEKSRLLSDRFSAERPKGSFSTLEIQRTEQGDSAMYLCASSSDGQGARGETQYFGPGTRLLVL.

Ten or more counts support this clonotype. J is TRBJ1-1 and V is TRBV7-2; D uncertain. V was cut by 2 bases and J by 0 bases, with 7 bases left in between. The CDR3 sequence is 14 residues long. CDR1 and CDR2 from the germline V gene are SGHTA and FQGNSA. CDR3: CASSLSQLNTEAFF. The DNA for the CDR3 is TGTGCCAGCAGCTTATCCCAGCTGAACACTGAAGCTTTCTTT.

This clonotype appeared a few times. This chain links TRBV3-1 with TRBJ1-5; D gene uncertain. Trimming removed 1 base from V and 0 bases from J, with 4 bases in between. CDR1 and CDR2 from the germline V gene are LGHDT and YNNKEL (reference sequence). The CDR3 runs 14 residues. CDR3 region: CASSQGYSNQPQHF. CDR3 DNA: TGTGCCAGCAGCCAAGGGTATAGCAATCAGCCCCAGCATTTT.

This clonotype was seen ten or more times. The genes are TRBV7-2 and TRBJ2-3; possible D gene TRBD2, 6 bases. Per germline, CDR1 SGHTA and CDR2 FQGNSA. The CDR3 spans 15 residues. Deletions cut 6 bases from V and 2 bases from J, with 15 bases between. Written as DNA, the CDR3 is TGTGCCAGCAGTAGGGGCGGGATCTACACAGATACGCAGTATTTT. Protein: CASSRGGIYTDTQYF. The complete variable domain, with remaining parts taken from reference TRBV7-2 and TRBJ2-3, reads GAGVSQSPSNKVTEKGKDVELRCDPISGHTALYWYRQSLGQGLEFLIYFQGNSAPDKSGLPSDRFSAERTGGSVSTLTIQRTQQEDSAVYLCASSRGGIYTDTQYFGPGTRLTVL.

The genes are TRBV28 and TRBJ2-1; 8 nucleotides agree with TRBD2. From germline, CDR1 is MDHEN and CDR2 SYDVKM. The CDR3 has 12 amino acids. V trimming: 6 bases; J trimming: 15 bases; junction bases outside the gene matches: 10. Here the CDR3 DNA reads TGTGCCAGCAGCAAGGGACTAGGCCCAGGGTTCTTC. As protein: CASSKGLGPGFF.

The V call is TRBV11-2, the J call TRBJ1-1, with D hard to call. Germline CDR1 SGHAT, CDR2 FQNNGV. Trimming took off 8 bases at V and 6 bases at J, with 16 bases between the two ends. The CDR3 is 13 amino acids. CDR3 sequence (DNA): TGTGCCAGCGCATGGCCGAGGAATGCTGAAGCTTTCTTT. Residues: CASAWPRNAEAFF.